This T cell receptor beta chain was identified during a study of cytotoxic CD8 clonotypes in ibrutinib-treated CLL. Study as a whole: Overall, around 25 responses were partial and 2 complete; following median roughly six years, roughly 15 patients stayed remitted and about 12 progressed. Findings and caveats of the study: Clonality increased with ibrutinib response but returned toward baseline at progression.

From germline, CDR1 is SGHAT and CDR2 FQDESV (reference sequence). The CDR3 extends over 17 amino acids. V gave up 5 bases and J gave up 4 bases; unmatched junction bases: 13. This clone appeared once. As yet, its antigen is unknown. Using immunoSEQ multiplex PCR, the repertoire was profiled, and TCRdb retains in-frame clones only, with some absent. The sample records approximately 350,000 clones, roughly 71% being singletons. The TCR originated in a human donor with chronic lymphocytic leukemia. Sequenced material: PBMCs, taken after 36 months of ibrutinib treatment. The chain combines TRBV11-1 with TRBJ2-1; 8 bases are a match to TRBD2. The CDR3 region has the DNA TGTGCCAGCAGCGACCCGGGACTAGTGAGGGGTTACAATGAGCAGTTCTTC. Its protein product is CASSDPGLVRGYNEQFF.